The 20 T cell receptor beta chains listed next were all sequenced from one sample in a study of monozygotic twins with cystic fibrosis. Profiled with immunoSEQ multiplex PCR; TCRdb holds only in-frame clones, not every one. The table lists about 36,000 clones, 75% to 95% of them singletons. The sequencing sample was made of blood. All receptors come from a boy between 2 and 10 years old with cystic fibrosis.

V and J are TRBV11-3 and TRBJ2-7; the D is unclear. Germline V gives CDR1 SGHNT, CDR2 YENEEA. The ends were cut back, 8 bases at V and 0 bases at J, with 17 bases in the middle. This CDR3 is built from 15 residues. CDR3 nucleotides: TGTGCCAGCGGCGGTTCGATCAGAGGCTCCTACGAGCAGTACTTC. Translation gives CASGGSIRGSYEQYF.

This chain connects TRBV27 to TRBJ1-4, with 7 bases lining up with TRBD1. V shed 6 bases, J shed 4 bases, and the junction held 5 bases outside the gene matches. Germline CDR1 is MNHEY and CDR2 is SMNVEV (reference sequence). The CDR3 contains 14 residues. The CDR3 DNA reads TGTGCCAGCAGCGAGACAGGGAATAATGAAAAACTGTTTTTT. Its translation is CASSETGNNEKLFF.

In DNA form, the CDR3 reads TGCGCCAGCAGCCAAAATTCATGGTACTCCTATAATTCACCCCTCCACTTT. Encoded protein: CASSQNSWYSYNSPLHF. V and J are TRBV4-3 and TRBJ1-6, with D hard to call. In germline, CDR1 is LGHNA, CDR2 YSLEER. The length of the CDR3 is 17 residues. V lost 2 bases to trimming and J lost 0 bases, with 11 bases between them.

This sequence joins TRBV5-4 and TRBJ2-7, with 9 bases identical to TRBD2. The CDR3 sequence is 15 residues long. Germline V gene data show CDR1 as SGHNT and CDR2 as YYREEE (reference sequence). Trimming took 4 bases from V and 5 from J; bases not matched to a gene: 10. The CDR3, as DNA: TGTGCCAGCAGCCAAAGGGTAGCGGGGGACGACGAGCAGTACTTC. It encodes CASSQRVAGDDEQYF.

V gene TRBV7-9 combines with J gene TRBJ1-1, with D unclear. This CDR3 is 14 amino acids long. Germline CDR1 SEHNR, CDR2 FQNEAQ (reference sequence). Trimming cost V 1 base and J 4 bases, with 10 bases left between them. CDR3 sequence reads: CASSLVGEGTEAFF. The CDR3 DNA reads TGTGCCAGCAGCTTAGTGGGCGAGGGCACTGAAGCTTTCTTT.

The chain links TRBV29-1 to TRBJ1-5; possibly TRBD1 for D (5 bases). The ends were cut back, 0 bases at V and 9 bases at J, with 12 bases in the middle. Per the germline V gene, CDR1 is SQVTM and CDR2 is ANQGSEA. CDR3 length equals 13 residues. In DNA form, the CDR3 reads TGCAGCGTTGAAGAGGGGCCCCGAAGGCCCCAGCATTTT. It codes for CSVEEGPRRPQHF.

The chain recombines TRBV4-1 with TRBJ1-2, with 7 bases lining up with TRBD1. Losses at the gene ends were 0 bases for V and 4 bases for J; bases not matched to a gene: 8. Looked up from germline, CDR1 is MGHRA and CDR2 is YSYEKL. CDR3 size: 16 residues. Written as DNA, the CDR3 is TGCGCCAGCAGCCAAGAATTACAGGGGCGAGCCTATGGCTACACCTTC. Its protein is CASSQELQGRAYGYTF.

V gene TRBV5-6 combines with J gene TRBJ1-4; D uncertain. Germline V lookup: CDR1 SGHDT, CDR2 YYEEEE. Deletions cut 3 bases from V and 3 bases from J, with 15 bases between. This CDR3 comprises 16 residues. CDR3 loop: CASSWGAGLSNEKLFF. The CDR3 nucleotides read TGTGCCAGCAGCTGGGGAGCCGGGCTATCTAATGAAAAACTGTTTTTT.

This chain links TRBV4-1 with TRBJ1-4; no clear D gene. CDR3 length: 15 residues. The V end lost 1 base, the J end lost 4 bases, and 10 bases lay between the germline ends. The germline V gene encodes CDR1 MGHRA and CDR2 YSYEKL. The DNA of the CDR3 is TGCGCCAGCAGCCAAGGCTATGGGGATAATGAAAAACTGTTTTTT. It translates to CASSQGYGDNEKLFF.

The rearrangement links TRBV6-5 to TRBJ1-1; no clear D gene. CDR3 length: 13 amino acids. The V end lost 2 bases, the J end lost 4 bases, and 8 bases lay between the germline ends. CDR1 and CDR2 (germline): MNHEY, SVGAGI. The CDR3 sequence: CASSYQIGTEAFF. As DNA, the CDR3 is TGTGCCAGCAGTTACCAGATAGGCACTGAAGCTTTCTTT.

The rearrangement links TRBV7-3 to TRBJ1-1; unclear D gene. Germline V gene lookup returns CDR1 SGHTA and CDR2 FQGTGA. Trimming left V 8 bases short and J 0 bases short, with 10 bases between. This CDR3 has 13 amino acids. The CDR3 loop is CASSQLLNTEAFF. CDR3 DNA sequence: TGTGCCAGCTCCCAACTGTTGAACACTGAAGCTTTCTTT.

J is TRBJ2-7 and V is TRBV5-4; D remains unclear. The CDR3 loop spans 13 amino acids. V was trimmed by 7 bases and J by 0 bases, leaving 11 bases between them. In germline, CDR1 is SGHNT, CDR2 YYREEE (reference sequence). CDR3 in amino acids: CASRWESSYEQYF. CDR3 bases: TGTGCCAGCCGTTGGGAAAGCTCCTACGAGCAGTACTTC.

The chain recombines TRBV10-3 with TRBJ1-5; 8 positions agree with TRBD1. Germline-derived CDR1 and CDR2 are ENHRY and SYGVKD. This CDR3 is 13 amino acids long. The junction had 6 bases not matched to a gene; V was cut back by 10 bases and J by 4 bases. CDR3 nucleotides: TGTGCCACTCAGGGGGCGTCTAATCAGCCCCAGCATTTT. Protein sequence: CATQGASNQPQHF.

The chain recombines TRBV11-2 with TRBJ1-2; 8 nucleotides line up with TRBD1. This CDR3 region has 14 residues. J was trimmed by 1 base and V by 5 bases; bases with no gene match: 3. Germline loops: CDR1 SGHAT, CDR2 FQNNGV. The CDR3 DNA is TGTGCCAGCAGCCGACAGGGGAATAACTATGGCTACACCTTC. Translating it yields CASSRQGNNYGYTF.

The chain couples TRBV5-1 to TRBJ1-3; no definite D call. This CDR3 contains 15 residues. Germline lookup yields CDR1 SGHRS and CDR2 YFSETQ. V was pared by 0 bases and J by 3 bases, with 10 bases between. The CDR3 bases are TGCGCCAGCAGCTTGGATTGGGTATTTGGAAACACCATATATTTT. It is translated as CASSLDWVFGNTIYF.

The chain carries TRBV7-8 and TRBJ2-2, with TRBD1 as a possible D gene (6 bases). CDR3 length equals 16 residues. Trimming pared 4 bases from V and 1 base from J, leaving 13 bases between. From germline, CDR1 is SGHVS and CDR2 FQNEAQ. Written as DNA, the CDR3 is TGTGCCAGCAGCTCACAGGGATATCGGAACACCGGGGAGCTGTTTTTT. It translates to CASSSQGYRNTGELFF.

The chain employs TRBV7-6 and TRBJ1-4; D unclear. CDR3 length: 15 amino acids. V dropped 0 bases and J dropped 4 bases, with 9 bases sitting between them. Germline CDR1 SGHVS, CDR2 FNYEAQ. The CDR3 nucleotides read TGTGCCAGCAGCTTAGCCAGGAGCCATAATGAAAAACTGTTTTTT. This encodes CASSLARSHNEKLFF.

On this clone: The junction and the germline gene differ at one end; a read error may be behind it. The chain joins TRBV11-3 to TRBJ2-5, with D perhaps TRBD1 (5 bases). The length of the CDR3 is 14 residues. Germline V lookup: CDR1 SGHNT, CDR2 YENEEA. CDR3 nucleotides: TGTGCCAGCACCTTAGGGGTGGGGAAAGAGACCCAGTACTTC. This translates into CASTLGVGKETQYF.

The J gene is TRBJ2-3, the V gene TRBV6-5, with TRBD2 matching over 11 bases. Losses at the gene ends were 1 base for V and 3 bases for J; bases not matched to a gene: 3. The CDR3 has 16 residues. Germline loops: CDR1 MNHEY, CDR2 SVGAGI. The CDR3, as DNA: TGTGCCAGCAGTTACTTGGCTAGCGGGGGGACAGATACGCAGTATTTT. Protein product: CASSYLASGGTDTQYF.

V usage is TRBV11-2 and J usage is TRBJ1-1; D unclear. The germline gives CDR1 SGHAT, CDR2 FQNNGV. The V gene lost 5 bases and the J gene lost 1 base, with 14 bases spanning the gap. This CDR3 is 15 amino acids long. CDR3 sequence (DNA): TGTGCCAGCAGCCCAGAGGTGACATCGAACACTGAAGCTTTCTTT. Protein: CASSPEVTSNTEAFF.